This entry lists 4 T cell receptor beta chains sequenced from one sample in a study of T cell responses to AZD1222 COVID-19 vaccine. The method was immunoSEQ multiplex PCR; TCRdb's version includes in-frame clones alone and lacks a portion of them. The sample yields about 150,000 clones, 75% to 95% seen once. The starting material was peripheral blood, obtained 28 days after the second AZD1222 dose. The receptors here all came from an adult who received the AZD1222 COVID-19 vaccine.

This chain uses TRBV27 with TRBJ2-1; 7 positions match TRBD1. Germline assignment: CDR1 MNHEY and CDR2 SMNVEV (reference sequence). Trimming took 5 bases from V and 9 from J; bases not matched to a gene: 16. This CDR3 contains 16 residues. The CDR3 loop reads CASSPAAATGVREQFF. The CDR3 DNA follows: TGTGCCAGCAGTCCTGCCGCCGCAACAGGGGTTCGTGAGCAGTTCTTC.

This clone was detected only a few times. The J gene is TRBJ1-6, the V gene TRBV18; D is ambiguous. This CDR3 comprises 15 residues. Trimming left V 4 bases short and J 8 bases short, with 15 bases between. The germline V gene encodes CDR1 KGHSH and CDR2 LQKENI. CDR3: CASSQIGVADSPLHF. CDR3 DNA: TGTGCCAGCTCACAGATTGGGGTGGCAGATTCACCCCTCCACTTT.

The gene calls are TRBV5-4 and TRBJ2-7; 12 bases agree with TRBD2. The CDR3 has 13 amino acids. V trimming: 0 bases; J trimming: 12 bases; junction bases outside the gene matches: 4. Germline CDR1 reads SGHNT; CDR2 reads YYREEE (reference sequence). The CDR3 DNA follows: TGTGCCAGCAGCTTGGAACTAGCGGGAGGTTTGTACTTC. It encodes CASSLELAGGLYF. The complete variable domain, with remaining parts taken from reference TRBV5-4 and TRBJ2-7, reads ETGVTQSPTHLIKTRGQQVTLRCSSQSGHNTVSWYQQALGQGPQFIFQYYREEENGRGNFPPRFSGLQFPNYSSELNVNALELDDSALYLCASSLELAGGLYFGPGTRLTVT.

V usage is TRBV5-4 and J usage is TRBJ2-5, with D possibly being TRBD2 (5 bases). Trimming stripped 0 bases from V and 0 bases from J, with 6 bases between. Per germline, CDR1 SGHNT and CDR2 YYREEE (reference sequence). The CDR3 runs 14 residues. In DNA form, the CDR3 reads TGTGCCAGCAGCTTGGCCGGGAACCAAGAGACCCAGTACTTC. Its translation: CASSLAGNQETQYF.